Presented here are 3 T cell receptor beta chains from one specimen sequenced in a study of identical twins. From the 5' RACE reads, TCRdb called clonotypes with MiXCR, one entry per CDR3 protein. The sample holds about 290,000 distinct CDR3 sequences; roughly 9% are singletons and the top ten take roughly 6.4%. A further study also used this sample, focusing on yellow fever vaccine responses in identical twins.

Sequencing input: CD8+ T cells sorted from blood. These receptors came from a young woman in good health.

This clonotype was seen many times. The CDR3 reads CASSQTGTGVSYEQYF. CDR3 in DNA: TGCGCCAGCAGCCAAACCGGGACAGGGGTTTCCTACGAGCAGTACTTC. The V call is TRBV4-3, the J call TRBJ2-7; TRBD1 matches 10 bases. The germline CDR1 and CDR2 sequences are LGHNA and YSLEER. CDR3 length: 16 amino acids. V lost 2 bases to trimming and J lost 1 base; unmatched junction nucleotides: 5.

The chain combines TRBV28 with TRBJ2-7; 7 bases map to TRBD2. Germline CDR1 is MDHEN and CDR2 is SYDVKM. The CDR3 extends over 15 amino acids. Germline trimming cut 3 bases from V and 3 bases from J; bases unmatched to any gene: 8. The CDR3 DNA reads as TGTGCCAGCAGTTTGATTAAGCGGGACCACTACGAGCAGTACTTC. Translated: CASSLIKRDHYEQYF.

In this sample, this clonotype turned up a few times. V usage is TRBV12-3 or TRBV12-4 and J usage is TRBJ2-1; D tentatively fits TRBD1 or TRBD2 (6 bases each). Between the trimmed V and J ends, which lost 7 bases and 7 bases, there was a span of 23 bases. The CDR3 runs 16 residues. The CDR3 sequence: CASTDVAGHQGNEQFF. The CDR3 DNA reads as TGTGCCAGCACTGACGTTGCGGGACACCAGGGAAATGAGCAGTTCTTC.